This TCR beta chain was identified in a study of blood T cell repertoires in COVID-19. Study-level background: PBMCs, B-cell-depleted T cells, or T cells provided the cDNA or gDNA that made up the material.

Clones were read by immunoSEQ multiplex PCR, and TCRdb kept only the in-frame ones, dropping some. This table has 150,000 to 180,000 clones, under 85% appearing once. Per the germline V gene, CDR1 is MNHEY and CDR2 is SMNVEV (reference sequence). With 6 bases removed from V and 5 bases from J, the gap between germline ends came to 17 bases. The CDR3 contains 16 residues. This clonotype originated in a man in his sixties with COVID-19, enrolled during active disease. Sequenced input: peripheral blood. This chain connects TRBV27 to TRBJ1-6; weak D call: TRBD1 (5 bases). This CDR3 is CASSSGGGNNNSPLHF. The CDR3 DNA follows: TGTGCCAGCAGCTCCGGTGGGGGGAACAATAATTCACCCCTCCACTTT.